A selection of T cell receptor beta chains follows, all from one sample in a study of CD8 T cells in Susac syndrome. MiXCR, applied by TCRdb to the immunoSEQ multiplex PCR reads, yields one record per CDR3 protein. Counted here are about 120,000 distinct CDR3 sequences, roughly 94% occurring once; the ten biggest clones make up roughly 0.13%. What was sequenced was CD4+ T cells from PBMCs. The receptors derive from a human donor with multiple sclerosis. Both conserved end residues are part of each CDR3. A D gene is named only where the DNA matches it firmly. Only some rows state a clone size, as once, few, many or a class for expanded clones.

>16|-|-|TRBV15|TRBJ1-1
CATSRDLLPVNTEAFF
TGTGCCACCAGCAGAGATCTATTACCGGTGAACACTGAAGCTTTCTTT
>19|once|-|TRBV29-1|TRBJ1-5
CSVGPPSPQVVELGQPQHF
TGCAGCGTTGGCCCCCCCTCCCCGCAGGTTGTGGAACTGGGTCAGCCCCAGCATTTT
>11|once|TRBD1|TRBV20-1|TRBJ2-7
CSAGQGDEQYF
TGCAGTGCCGGACAGGGAGACGAGCAGTACTTC
>16|-|-|TRBV6-2/TRBV6-3|TRBJ2-3
CASSYSGQGGRDTQYF
TGTGCCAGCAGTTACTCGGGCCAGGGGGGCAGGGATACGCAGTATTTT
>15|-|-|TRBV18|TRBJ1-2
CASSPELQMAYGYTF
TGTGCCAGCTCACCGGAGTTACAGATGGCATATGGCTACACCTTC
>14|-|-|TRBV19|TRBJ1-2
CATRKVGASYGYTF
TGTGCCACCCGTAAGGTGGGAGCGAGCTATGGCTACACCTTC
>16|-|TRBD1|TRBV12-3/TRBV12-4|TRBJ1-1
CASSLWAGGTGTEAFF
TGTGCCAGCAGTTTATGGGCAGGGGGGACTGGCACTGAAGCTTTCTTT
>14|-|-|TRBV4-3|TRBJ1-2
CASSRTVANYGYTF
TGCGCCAGCAGCCGGACAGTAGCTAACTATGGCTACACCTTC
>14|-|-|TRBV30|TRBJ1-2
CAWSRWGFKHGYTF
TGTGCCTGGAGCCGATGGGGATTCAAACATGGCTACACCTTC
>15|-|TRBD2|TRBV28|TRBJ2-3
CASSSPAGATDTQYF
TGTGCCAGCAGTTCCCCAGCGGGAGCGACAGATACGCAGTATTTT
>13|-|-|TRBV4-3|TRBJ2-7
CASSQDYGYEQYF
TGCGCCAGCAGCCAAGATTACGGTTACGAGCAGTACTTC
>12|-|-|TRBV30|TRBJ1-1
CAWIAVNTEAFF
TGTGCCTGGATTGCGGTGAACACTGAAGCTTTCTTT